Listed here are 14 T cell receptor beta chains from one sample, sequenced in a study of blood T cell repertoires in COVID-19. Some clones are missing from TCRdb's copy, which holds only in-frame ones; the method was immunoSEQ multiplex PCR. This table holds 100,000 to 150,000 clones, roughly 80% found once. Sequenced material: peripheral blood. Receptors were obtained from a man aged 60 to 69 with acute or convalescent COVID-19.

CDR3 sequence: CATSTEQGAGELFF. In DNA, the CDR3 is TGTGCCACCAGCACCGAGCAGGGCGCCGGGGAGCTGTTTTTT. The chain combines TRBV15 with TRBJ2-2, with a tentative D call TRBD1 (5 bases). The CDR3 spans 14 residues. Germline loops: CDR1 LNHNV, CDR2 YYDKDF (reference sequence). The V and J ends lost 4 bases and 6 bases respectively, with 12 bases between them.

This clone was found once. This sequence joins TRBV24-1 and TRBJ1-4; D is unclear. CDR1 and CDR2 from the germline V gene are KGHDR and SFDVKD. CDR3 length equals 15 residues. V dropped 7 bases and J dropped 4 bases, with 15 bases sitting between them. The CDR3 loop reads CATSPGPELNEKLFF. CDR3 DNA: TGTGCCACCAGCCCCGGTCCGGAGCTTAATGAAAAACTGTTTTTT.

V gene TRBV24-1 combines with J gene TRBJ2-3; a weak D match, TRBD2 (6 bases). Germline loops: CDR1 KGHDR, CDR2 SFDVKD. V was trimmed by 11 bases and J by 4 bases, leaving 18 bases between them. The CDR3 loop spans 14 amino acids. CDR3 sequence reads: CASSGGLAADTQYF. DNA for the CDR3: TGTGCCAGCTCTGGAGGGCTAGCCGCAGATACGCAGTATTTT.

The chain couples TRBV30 to TRBJ2-1; D gene uncertain. Germline V lookup: CDR1 GTSNPN, CDR2 SVGIG (reference sequence). V was cut by 0 bases and J by 8 bases, with 8 bases left in between. The CDR3 runs 12 residues. The CDR3 here is CAWSVLAHEQFF. The CDR3 DNA reads as TGTGCCTGGAGTGTTCTCGCGCATGAGCAGTTCTTC.

This clone came up a few times. V gene TRBV10-3 combines with J gene TRBJ2-1, with a weak D call TRBD2 (6 bases). In germline, CDR1 is ENHRY, CDR2 SYGVKD. This CDR3 has 15 amino acids. Trimming took off 6 bases at V and 4 bases at J, with 16 bases between the two ends. The CDR3 DNA reads as TGTGCCATCAGCGCTTTGGTAGCGGAGTACAATGAGCAGTTCTTC. This gives the protein CAISALVAEYNEQFF.

The rearrangement uses TRBV20-1 and TRBJ2-2; TRBD2 matches 7 bases. The germline gives CDR1 DFQATT, CDR2 SNEGSKA (reference sequence). With V trimmed by 3 bases and J by 5 bases, 6 bases remained unmatched. This CDR3 region has 14 residues. CDR3: CSASGRAKTGELFF. CDR3 in DNA: TGCAGTGCTAGTGGGAGGGCCAAGACCGGGGAGCTGTTTTTT.

The genes are TRBV12-3 or TRBV12-4 and TRBJ1-1; D ambiguous. V lost 7 bases, J lost 4 bases, and 7 bases lay in between. The CDR3 consists of 11 residues. The CDR3 reads CASTPGTEAFF. The CDR3 DNA sequence: TGTGCCAGCACCCCAGGCACTGAAGCTTTCTTT.

This clone was seen a handful of times. The CDR3 reads CASSLTPVSGPNNEQFF. The CDR3 nucleotides are TGTGCCAGCAGCTTAACCCCGGTGTCAGGGCCGAACAATGAGCAGTTCTTC. V is TRBV11-2 and J is TRBJ2-1; maybe TRBD1 (5 bases). The germline V gene has CDR1 SGHAT and CDR2 FQNNGV. Trimming stripped 2 bases from V and 5 bases from J, with 19 bases between. The CDR3 totals 17 residues.

This chain joins TRBV29-1 and TRBJ2-1; the D is unclear. This CDR3 region has 13 residues. The ends were cut back, 5 bases at V and 8 bases at J, with 16 bases in the middle. Germline V gene lookup returns CDR1 SQVTM and CDR2 ANQGSEA. Here the CDR3 DNA reads TGCAGCGTTTTAAACCCCTTAGCTGATGAGCAGTTCTTC. Protein sequence: CSVLNPLADEQFF.

The V and J genes are TRBV15 and TRBJ1-1, with TRBD1 as a possible D gene (5 bases). The CDR3 is made up of 12 amino acids. The germline gives CDR1 LNHNV, CDR2 YYDKDF (reference sequence). The V end lost 0 bases, the J end lost 10 bases, and 9 bases lay between the germline ends. The CDR3, as DNA: TGTGCCACCAGCAGAGATAAGGGGTCAGCTTTCTTT. This codes for CATSRDKGSAFF.

The gene calls are TRBV3-1 (or the pseudogene TRBV3-2) and TRBJ1-2; D is unresolved. The CDR3 has 13 amino acids. V was trimmed by 3 bases and J by 8 bases, leaving 13 bases between them. CDR1 is LGHDT and CDR2 is YNNKEL in the germline V gene (reference sequence). The CDR3 bases are TGTGCCAGCAGCCACCAGATTTTCGGGGGCTACACCTTC. Residues: CASSHQIFGGYTF.

V and J are TRBV19 and TRBJ2-7, with a weak D call TRBD1 (6 bases). The ends were cut back, 3 bases at V and 4 bases at J, with 10 bases in the middle. Germline CDR1 is LNHDA and CDR2 is SQIVND (reference sequence). This CDR3 comprises 13 residues. CDR3 sequence: CASSIRQDYEQYF. In DNA form, the CDR3 reads TGTGCCAGTAGTATCAGACAGGATTACGAGCAGTACTTC.

This chain connects TRBV7-2 to TRBJ2-7; possibly TRBD1 for D (5 bases). This CDR3 has 14 amino acids. CDR1 is SGHTA, CDR2 FQGNSA, per germline. V was trimmed by 3 bases and J by 5 bases, leaving 14 bases between them. CDR3 residues: CASSFSPGNNEQYF. DNA of the CDR3: TGTGCCAGCAGCTTTTCTCCAGGGAATAACGAGCAGTACTTC.

The gene calls are TRBV5-1 and TRBJ2-1, with 8 bases matching TRBD1. Germline values: CDR1 SGHRS, CDR2 YFSETQ. J was trimmed by 7 bases and V by 3 bases; bases with no gene match: 15. This CDR3 contains 17 residues. As DNA, the CDR3 is TGCGCCAGCAGCTGGGGGGCGACGACAGGGGTGGTTAATGAGCAGTTCTTC. Residues: CASSWGATTGVVNEQFF. Full variable domain (missing parts from reference TRBV5-1 and TRBJ2-1): KAGVTQTPRYLIKTRGQQVTLSCSPISGHRSVSWYQQTPGQGLQFLFEYFSETQRNKGNFPGRFSGRQFSNSRSEMNVSTLELGDSALYLCASSWGATTGVVNEQFFGPGTRLTVL.